This TCR beta chain was obtained from a study of blood T cell repertoires in COVID-19. Study-level background: T cells, B-cell-depleted T cells, or PBMCs provided the cDNA or gDNA that served as material.

The germline gives CDR1 LNHNV, CDR2 YYDKDF (reference sequence). This CDR3 comprises 17 residues. Trimming at V came to 1 base and at J to 12 bases, leaving 15 bases not matched to a gene. Profiling relied on immunoSEQ multiplex PCR, and the TCRdb table lists in-frame clones only, not all of them. The sample carries approximately 670,000 clones, 85% to 90% recorded once. Sequencing input: peripheral blood. The sequence was obtained from a woman aged 18-29 years with acute or convalescent COVID-19. This chain links TRBV15 with TRBJ1-6, with 7 bases aligning to TRBD1. The DNA for the CDR3 is TGTGCCACCAGCAGAGCCCCGACAGGGCCCAACCTAAGACCCCTCCACTTT. It is translated as CATSRAPTGPNLRPLHF.